This T cell receptor (beta chain) was identified in a study of regulatory T cells in long-lasting Graves disease. This clonotype appeared many times. The CDR3 covers 14 residues. In germline, CDR1 is MNHEY, CDR2 SVGAGI. Trimming cost V 2 bases and J 5 bases, with 12 bases left between them. As for time point: newly diagnosed GD, antithyroid drugs for less than 3 months. Following extraction of RNA from PBMCs, that RNA was used to make the TCR library. Arm-PCR with iRepertoire HTBI primers amplified the CDR3 regions for these TCR beta libraries. MiXCR was run by TCRdb on the multiplex PCR reads, yielding one entry per CDR3 protein. Altogether approximately 400,000 distinct CDR3 sequences are present, 12% being singletons, with the ten largest covering approximately 19%. A further study also used this sample, focusing on T cells in Graves' hyperthyroidism and ophthalmopathy. This second study notes: The model identified upcoming ophthalmopathy a median approximately seven months ahead of onset.

The sequence was obtained from a woman between 18 and 29 years old with Graves disease. V and J are TRBV6-5 and TRBJ1-2; D gene ambiguous. Here the sequenced sample was peripheral blood mononuclear cells (PBMCs), taken at new diagnosis, from a patient treated with antithyroid drugs. CDR3: CASSYDGVGYGYTF. DNA for the CDR3: TGTGCCAGCAGTTACGACGGGGTTGGGTATGGCTACACCTTC.